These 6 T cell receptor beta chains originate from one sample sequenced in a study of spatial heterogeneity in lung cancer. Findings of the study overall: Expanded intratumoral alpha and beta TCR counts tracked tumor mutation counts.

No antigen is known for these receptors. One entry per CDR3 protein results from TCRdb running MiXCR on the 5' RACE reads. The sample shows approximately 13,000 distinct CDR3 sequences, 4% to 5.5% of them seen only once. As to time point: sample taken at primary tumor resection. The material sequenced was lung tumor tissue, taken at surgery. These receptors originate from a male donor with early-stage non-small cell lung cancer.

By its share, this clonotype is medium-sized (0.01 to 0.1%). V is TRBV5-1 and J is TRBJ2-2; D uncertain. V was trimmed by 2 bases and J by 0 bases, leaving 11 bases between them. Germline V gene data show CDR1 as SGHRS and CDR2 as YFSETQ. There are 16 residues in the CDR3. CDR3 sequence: CASSFPGPSNTGELFF. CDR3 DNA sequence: TGCGCCAGCAGCTTTCCTGGACCTTCGAACACCGGGGAGCTGTTTTTT.

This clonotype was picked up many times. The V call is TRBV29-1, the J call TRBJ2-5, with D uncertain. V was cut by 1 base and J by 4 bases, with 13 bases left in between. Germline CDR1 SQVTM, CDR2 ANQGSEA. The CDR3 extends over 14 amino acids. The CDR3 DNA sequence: TGCAGCGTTGAAGTCGGTGGTGGCGGAGAGACCCAGTACTTC. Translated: CSVEVGGGGETQYF.

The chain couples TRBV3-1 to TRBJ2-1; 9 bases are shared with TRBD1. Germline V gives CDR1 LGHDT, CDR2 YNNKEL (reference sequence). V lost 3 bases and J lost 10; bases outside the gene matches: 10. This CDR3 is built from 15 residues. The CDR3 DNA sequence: TGTGCCAGCAGCCAGGCCGGGACAGGGTTTAGGGAGCAGTTCTTC. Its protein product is CASSQAGTGFREQFF.

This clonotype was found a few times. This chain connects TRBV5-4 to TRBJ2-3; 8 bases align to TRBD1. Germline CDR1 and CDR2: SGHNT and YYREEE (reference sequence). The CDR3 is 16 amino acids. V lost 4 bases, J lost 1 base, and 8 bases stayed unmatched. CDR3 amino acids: CASSPGQGAGTDTQYF. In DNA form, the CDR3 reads TGTGCCAGCAGCCCCGGGCAGGGGGCTGGCACAGATACGCAGTATTTT.

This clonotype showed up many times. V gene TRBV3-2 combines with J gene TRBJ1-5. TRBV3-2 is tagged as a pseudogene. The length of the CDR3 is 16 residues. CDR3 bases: TGTGCCAGCAGCCAAGGGACTTTTAGGTGCAATCAGCCCCAGCATTTT. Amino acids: CASSQGTFRCNQPQHF.

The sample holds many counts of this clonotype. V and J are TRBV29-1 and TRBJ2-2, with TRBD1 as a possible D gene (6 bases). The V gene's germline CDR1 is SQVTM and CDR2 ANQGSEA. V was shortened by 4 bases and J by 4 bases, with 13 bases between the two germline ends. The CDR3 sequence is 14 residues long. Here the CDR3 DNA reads TGCAGCGTTGCGGCAGGGGCGAGCACCGGGGAGCTGTTTTTT. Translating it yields CSVAAGASTGELFF.